This paragraph covers one TCR beta chain sequence. Its antigen is still unknown. No clone much larger than this one lies a single base away; base qualities are absent. Donors were healthy HIV-negative adults with no recently reported acute infections or vaccinations. Every donor was a Caucasian adult residing in Nashville, Tennessee, USA. For unsorted samples, 75 million to 100 million PBMCs were counted and genomic DNA was extracted with the QIAamp DNA Blood Mini kit. Blood was obtained by leukapheresis, after which PBMCs were separated by Ficoll-Histopaque density gradient centrifugation and cryopreserved in liquid nitrogen vapor phase. The data derive from a study of shared clonotypes between healthy human individuals (TCRdb year 2020). Regarding the research as a whole: The cohort included a few men and a couple of women between 18 and 49 years of age. To estimate repertoire size and how much clonotypes are shared between individuals, the study performed deep sequencing of blood TCR repertoires from a handful of healthy adults. Leukapheresis yielded between about 0.85 and 9 billion PBMCs per donor. To increase sequencing depth and limit assay-specific biases, different laboratories used diverse techniques to prepare libraries and sequence TCR repertoires.

Using the deep immunoSEQ assay, multiplex PCR amplified TCR CDR3 regions from genomic DNA. Genomic DNA extracted from each cell subset was distributed evenly over all wells of several immunoSEQ 96-well plates, and each plate served as one replicate. For unsorted PBMC, 300 ng genomic DNA, equal to 30,000 or so T cell genomes, was loaded into each replicate PCR. Ten immunoSEQ deep assay plates were used to sequence unsorted PBMC genomic DNA. The purified libraries were quantified using a Qubit 3.0 fluorometer, sized with a Bioanalyzer 2100, and then quantified again using the KAPA Library Quantification kit. Every immunoSEQ 96-well plate was sequenced on a separate single-read 150-cycle Illumina NextSeq 550 flow cell. The published analysis was carried out like this. Because the immunoSEQ output included only junctional sequences and no quality scores, the filtering could not be the same as the filtering used for full-length reads. Sequences were annotated with PyIR, a Python wrapper for IgBLAST v1.9, using IMGT germline references to assign V/J genes and CDR3. Reads were removed for weak V/J assignments (E-value above 1e-6), missing CDR3, stop codons, out-of-frame junctions, or ambiguous translated residues. V3J clonotypes were defined by identical inferred V gene, J gene, and CDR3 amino acid sequence. Percentage overlap between repertoires was computed as shared unique clonotypes divided by the size of the smaller repertoire. Three approaches were used to assess repertoire richness: RTK rarefaction, the Chao1 estimator, and Recon v2.1 estimates of unobserved clonotypes. The source is immuneACCESS, and TCRdb retained only in-frame sequences with V and J called. Part of the clones is not carried over; for the studies checked, unresolved V genes explain less than half of this, and the remainder is unexplained. V and J calls and clone size are given by that table; D and trimming were obtained from the DNA. The table for this sample lists hundreds of thousands of clones; roughly 77% of them were counted only once. The ten largest clonotypes hold 13% of the sample.

The germline ends are 11 bases apart after V is trimmed by 5 bases and J by 0 bases. CDR1 is given as SGHTA and CDR2 as FQGNSA, both from the germline V gene. The CDR3 numbers 15 residues from cysteine through phenylalanine. Only the CDR3 DNA stays, 45 bases, in frame from base 1. What the study reported, not specific to this receptor: Because the study included only a small number of donors, the genetic and exposure-history diversity represented was limited. Sampling was restricted to blood, and TCR repertoires in tissues likely differ from the TCR repertoires found in blood. Pairwise subsampling led to the expectation that sequencing depth would affect the degree of clonotype sharing among donors.

This receptor was obtained from a woman aged 40 to 50 in good health. Some clones in this sample may be carry-over from other donors' samples. The sequencing sample was made of PBMCs. The sequence joins TRBV7-2 to TRBJ1-3, with the D gene not confidently named. The bases read TGTGCCAGCAGCCCGACGTCGGGCTCTGGAAACACCATATATTTT. It is translated as CASSPTSGSGNTIYF.